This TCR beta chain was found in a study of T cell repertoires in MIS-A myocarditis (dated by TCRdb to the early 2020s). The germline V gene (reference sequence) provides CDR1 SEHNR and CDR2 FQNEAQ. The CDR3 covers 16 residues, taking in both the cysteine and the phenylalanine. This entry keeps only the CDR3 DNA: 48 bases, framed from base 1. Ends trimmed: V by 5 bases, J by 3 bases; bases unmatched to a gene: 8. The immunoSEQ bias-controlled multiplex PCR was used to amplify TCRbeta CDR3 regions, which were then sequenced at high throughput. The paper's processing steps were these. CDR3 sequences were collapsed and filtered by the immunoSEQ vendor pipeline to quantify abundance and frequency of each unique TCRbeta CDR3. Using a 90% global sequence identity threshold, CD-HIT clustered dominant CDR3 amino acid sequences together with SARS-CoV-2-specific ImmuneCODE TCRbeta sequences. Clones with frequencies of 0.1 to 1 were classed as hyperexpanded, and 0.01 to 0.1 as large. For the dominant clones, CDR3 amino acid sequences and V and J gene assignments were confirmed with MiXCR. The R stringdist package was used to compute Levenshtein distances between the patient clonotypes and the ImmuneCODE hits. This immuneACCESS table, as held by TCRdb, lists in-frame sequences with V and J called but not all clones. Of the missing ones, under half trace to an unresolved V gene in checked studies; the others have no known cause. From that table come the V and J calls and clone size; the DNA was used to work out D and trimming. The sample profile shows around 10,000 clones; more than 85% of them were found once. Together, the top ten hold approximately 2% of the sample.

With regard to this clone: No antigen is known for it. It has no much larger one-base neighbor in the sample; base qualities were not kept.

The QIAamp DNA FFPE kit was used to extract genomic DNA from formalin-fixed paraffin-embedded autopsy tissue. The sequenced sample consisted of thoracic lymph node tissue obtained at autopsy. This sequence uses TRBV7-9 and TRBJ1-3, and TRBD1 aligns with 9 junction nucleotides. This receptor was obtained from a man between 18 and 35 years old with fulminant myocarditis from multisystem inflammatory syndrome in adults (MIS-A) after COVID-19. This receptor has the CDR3 CASSPGDRVIGNTIYF. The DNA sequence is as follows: TGTGCCAGCAGCCCTGGGGACAGGGTTATTGGAAACACCATATATTTT.